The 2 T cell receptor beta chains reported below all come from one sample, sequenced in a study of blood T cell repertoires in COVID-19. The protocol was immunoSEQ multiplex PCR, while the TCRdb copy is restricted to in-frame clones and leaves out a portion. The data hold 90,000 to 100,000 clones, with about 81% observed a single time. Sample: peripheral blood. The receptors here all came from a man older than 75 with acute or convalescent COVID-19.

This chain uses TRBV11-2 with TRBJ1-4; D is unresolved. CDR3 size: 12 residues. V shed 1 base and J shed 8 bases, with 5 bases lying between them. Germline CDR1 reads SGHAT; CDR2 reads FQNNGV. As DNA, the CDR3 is TGTGCCAGCAGCTTAGGTCTCGAAAAACTGTTTTTT. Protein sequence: CASSLGLEKLFF.

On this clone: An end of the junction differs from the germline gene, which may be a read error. The CDR3 protein is CASREDSSYNSPLHF. As DNA, the CDR3 is TGTGCCAGCAGGGAAGACAGCTCCTATAATTCACCCCTCCACTTT. This chain connects TRBV6-1 to TRBJ1-6, with D possibly matching TRBD1 (5 bases). This CDR3 is built from 15 residues. Germline lookup yields CDR1 MNHNS and CDR2 SASEGT.